This T cell receptor (beta chain) stems from a study of blood T cell repertoires in COVID-19. Looking at the study overall: The analysed material was cDNA or gDNA that came from T cells, B-cell-depleted T cells, or PBMCs.

Germline V lookup: CDR1 LGHDT, CDR2 YNNKEL (reference sequence). The ends were cut back, 5 bases at V and 0 bases at J, with 11 bases in the middle. The CDR3 is made up of 15 amino acids. Libraries were prepared by immunoSEQ multiplex PCR; TCRdb keeps only in-frame clonotypes and omits some of them. There are approximately 41,000 clones in the sample; 89% occur only once, and around a fifth lies in the top ten. The sequenced sample consisted of peripheral blood. This chain links TRBV3-1 (or the pseudogene TRBV3-2) with TRBJ2-1, with D tentatively TRBD2 (6 bases). The receptor was isolated from a man in his fifties with active COVID-19. The CDR3 is CASSISGSSYNEQFF. CDR3 nucleotides: TGTGCCAGCAGCATTAGCGGATCCTCCTACAATGAGCAGTTCTTC.